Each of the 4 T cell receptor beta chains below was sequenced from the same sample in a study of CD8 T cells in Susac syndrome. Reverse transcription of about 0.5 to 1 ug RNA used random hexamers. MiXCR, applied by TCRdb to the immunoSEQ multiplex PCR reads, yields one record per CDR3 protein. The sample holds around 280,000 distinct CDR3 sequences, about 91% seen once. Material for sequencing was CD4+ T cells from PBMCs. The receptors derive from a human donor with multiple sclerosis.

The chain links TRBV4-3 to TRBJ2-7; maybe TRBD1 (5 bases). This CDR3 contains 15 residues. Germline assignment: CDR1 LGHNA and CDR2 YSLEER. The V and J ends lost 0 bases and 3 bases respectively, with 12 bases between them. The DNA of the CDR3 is TGCGCCAGCAGCCAAGATCGTGGCAGGGTCTACGAGCAGTACTTC. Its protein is CASSQDRGRVYEQYF.

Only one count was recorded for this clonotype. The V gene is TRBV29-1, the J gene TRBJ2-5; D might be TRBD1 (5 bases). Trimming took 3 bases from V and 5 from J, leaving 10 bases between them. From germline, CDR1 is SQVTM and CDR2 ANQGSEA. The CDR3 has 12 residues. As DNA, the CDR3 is TGCAGCGTTGACGGCAGGGTGGAGACCCAGTACTTC. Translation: CSVDGRVETQYF.

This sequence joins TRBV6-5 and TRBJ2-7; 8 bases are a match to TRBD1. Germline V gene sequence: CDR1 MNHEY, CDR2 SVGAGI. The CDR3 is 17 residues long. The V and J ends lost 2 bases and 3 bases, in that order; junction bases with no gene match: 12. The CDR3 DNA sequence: TGTGCCAGCAGTTACCGCATCATCATGACAGGGGTCTACGAGCAGTACTTC. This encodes CASSYRIIMTGVYEQYF.

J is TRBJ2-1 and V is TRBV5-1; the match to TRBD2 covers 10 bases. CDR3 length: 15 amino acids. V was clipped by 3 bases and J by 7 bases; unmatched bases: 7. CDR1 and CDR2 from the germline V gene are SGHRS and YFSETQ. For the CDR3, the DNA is TGCGCCAGCAGCTCAACTAGCGGGATAGTGAATGAGCAGTTCTTC. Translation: CASSSTSGIVNEQFF.